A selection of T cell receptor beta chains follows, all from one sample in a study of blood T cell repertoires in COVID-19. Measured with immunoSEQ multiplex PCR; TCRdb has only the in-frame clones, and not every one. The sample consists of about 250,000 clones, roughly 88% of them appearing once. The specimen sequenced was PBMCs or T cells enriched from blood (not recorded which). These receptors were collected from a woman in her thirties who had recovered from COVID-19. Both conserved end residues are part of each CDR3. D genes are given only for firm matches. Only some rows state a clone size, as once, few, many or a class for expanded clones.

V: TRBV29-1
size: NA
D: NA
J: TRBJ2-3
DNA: TGCAGCCTTGTGCTCTTGACAGATACTACAGATACGCAGTATTTT
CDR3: CSLVLLTDTTDTQYF

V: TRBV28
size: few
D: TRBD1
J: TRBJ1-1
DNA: TGTGCCAGCAGTTTCGACAGGGGGCAAGGTGAAGCTTTCTTT
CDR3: CASSFDRGQGEAFF

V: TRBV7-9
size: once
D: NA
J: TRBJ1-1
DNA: TGTGCCAGCAGCTCGCAAGGGAGTGAAGCTTTCTTT
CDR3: CASSSQGSEAFF

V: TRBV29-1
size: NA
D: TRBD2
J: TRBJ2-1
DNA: TGCAGCGCCGACGGTCGGGAGGGCCGCAATGAGCAGTTCTTC
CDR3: CSADGREGRNEQFF

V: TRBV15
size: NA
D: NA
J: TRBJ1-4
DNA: TGTGCCACCAGCCGCGAGGGGAGGGGTGGTGAAAAACTGTTTTTT
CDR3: CATSREGRGGEKLFF

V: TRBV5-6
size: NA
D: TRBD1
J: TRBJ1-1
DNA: TGTGCCAGCAGCTCCAGGGGGCTACTGTTAGCTTTCTTT
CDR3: CASSSRGLLLAFF

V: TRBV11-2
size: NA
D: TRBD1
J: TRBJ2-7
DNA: TGTGCCAGCAGCCCTTGGGACAGGGCCTACGAGCAGTACTTC
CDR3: CASSPWDRAYEQYF

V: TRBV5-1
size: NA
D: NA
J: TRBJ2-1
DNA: TGCGCCAGCAGCTTGGTATCGTATGAGCAGTTCTTC
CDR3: CASSLVSYEQFF

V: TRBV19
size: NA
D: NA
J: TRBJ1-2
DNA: TGTGCCAGTAGTGTCAGGGACACCTATGGCTACACCTTC
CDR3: CASSVRDTYGYTF

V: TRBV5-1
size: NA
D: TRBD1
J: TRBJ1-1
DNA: TGCGCCAGCAGCTTAGACAGGGGGCGGGGCACTGAAGCTTTCTTT
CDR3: CASSLDRGRGTEAFF

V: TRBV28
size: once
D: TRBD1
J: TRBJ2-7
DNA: TGTGCCAGCAGAGACCTCGACAGGGCCCTTTCATTGTACTTC
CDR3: CASRDLDRALSLYF

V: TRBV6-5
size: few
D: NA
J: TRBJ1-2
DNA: TGTGCCAGCAGTTACAATAGTCACAGGGAGGGTTATGGCTACACCTTC
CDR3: CASSYNSHREGYGYTF

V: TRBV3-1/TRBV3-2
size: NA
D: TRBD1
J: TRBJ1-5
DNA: TGTGCCAGCAGCCGGGACAGGGGTTATCAGCCCCAGCATTTT
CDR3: CASSRDRGYQPQHF

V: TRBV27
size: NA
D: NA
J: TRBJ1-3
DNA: TGTGCCAGCGGACAGAGAGTTGGAAACACCATATATTTT
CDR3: CASGQRVGNTIYF

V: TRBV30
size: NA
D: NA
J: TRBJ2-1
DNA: TGTGCCTGGGACAGGAGTTCCTACAATGAGCAGTTCTTC
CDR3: CAWDRSSYNEQFF

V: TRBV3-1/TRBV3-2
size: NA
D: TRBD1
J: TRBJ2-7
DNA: TGTGCCAGCAGCGGGGACAGGGGGCCCTACGAGCAGTACTTC
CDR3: CASSGDRGPYEQYF

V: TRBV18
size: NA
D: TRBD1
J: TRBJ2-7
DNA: TGTGCCAGCTCATTAGAGACAGGGGTAATCGGCTACGAGCAGTACTTC
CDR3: CASSLETGVIGYEQYF

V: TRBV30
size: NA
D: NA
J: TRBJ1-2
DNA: TGTGCCCGATTGGACACCCTTAACTATGGCTACACCTTC
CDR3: CARLDTLNYGYTF

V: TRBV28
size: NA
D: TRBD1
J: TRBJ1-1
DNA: TGTGCCAGCAGCAGGACAGGGGTAGAAGCTTTCTTT
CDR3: CASSRTGVEAFF

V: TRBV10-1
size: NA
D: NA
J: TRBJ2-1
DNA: TGCGCCAGCAGTGACTACAGGGCTTCCTACAATGAGCAGTTCTTC
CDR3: CASSDYRASYNEQFF

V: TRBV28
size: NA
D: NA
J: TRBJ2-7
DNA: TGTGCCAGCAGTTTTAGAGGGAGCCCCTACGAGCAGTACTTC
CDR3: CASSFRGSPYEQYF

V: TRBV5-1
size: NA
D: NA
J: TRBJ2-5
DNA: TGCGCCAGCAGCTTGGGAGGGCCAGGAGAGACCCAGTACTTC
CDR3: CASSLGGPGETQYF

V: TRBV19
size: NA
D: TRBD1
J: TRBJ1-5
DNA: TGTGCCTCTGCTTCCCCCGGGACAGGGGAAGATCAGCCCCAGCATTTT
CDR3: CASASPGTGEDQPQHF

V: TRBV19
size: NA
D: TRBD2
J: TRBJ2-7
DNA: TGTGCCAGTAGTGCGGGAGGGCCCTACGAGCAGTACTTC
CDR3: CASSAGGPYEQYF

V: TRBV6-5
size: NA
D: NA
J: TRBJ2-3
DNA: TGTGCCAGCAGTTACTCGCCGGTAGCCACAGATACGCAGTATTTT
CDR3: CASSYSPVATDTQYF

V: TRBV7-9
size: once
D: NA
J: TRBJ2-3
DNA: TGTGCCAGCAGCTTTATTGGTCAGGGCACAGATACGCAGTATTTT
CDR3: CASSFIGQGTDTQYF

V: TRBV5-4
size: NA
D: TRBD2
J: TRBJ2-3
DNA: TGTGCCAGCAGCCCAACCGGGACTAGCGGAACTAGCACAGATACGCAGTATTTT
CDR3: CASSPTGTSGTSTDTQYF

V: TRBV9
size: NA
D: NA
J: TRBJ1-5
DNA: TGTGCCAGCAGCGTAGGACACAATCAGCCCCAGCATTTT
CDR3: CASSVGHNQPQHF

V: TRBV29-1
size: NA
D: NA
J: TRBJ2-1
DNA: TGCAGCGTTTTGAACAGGGTCTTGTTTGATGAGCAGTTCTTC
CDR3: CSVLNRVLFDEQFF

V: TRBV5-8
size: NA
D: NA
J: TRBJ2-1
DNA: TGTGCCAGCAGCTTGTTGTCAGGCTCCTACAATGAGCAGTTCTTC
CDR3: CASSLLSGSYNEQFF

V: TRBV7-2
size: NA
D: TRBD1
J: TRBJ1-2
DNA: TGTGCCCTAGGCAGGGGGTCCCGCTATGGCTATGGCTACACCTTC
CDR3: CALGRGSRYGYGYTF

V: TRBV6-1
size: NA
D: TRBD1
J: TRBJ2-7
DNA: TGTGCCGGGGGACAGGGGCCCTCCTACGAGCAGTACTTC
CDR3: CAGGQGPSYEQYF

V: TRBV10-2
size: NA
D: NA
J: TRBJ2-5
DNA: TGCGCCAGCAGGAGTACGGGTTCGGAGACCCAGTACTTC
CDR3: CASRSTGSETQYF